This T cell receptor (beta chain) was sequenced during a study of immune heterogeneity within non-small cell lung tumors. Whole-study results and caveats: Identical dominant CDR3 beta clonotypes showed recurrence across tumor sites within a patient, and site-unique high-frequency clones were also present.

This clonotype was seen once. The antigen is unknown. CDR1 is SQVTM and CDR2 is ANQGSEA in the germline V gene. The CDR3 is 13 residues long. Trimming left V 2 bases short and J 9 bases short, with 14 bases between. Bulk tumor genomic DNA constituted the template, at around 600 ng per sample. Primary tumors were biopsied several times each, far apart, intraoperatively. It was patients with untreated, newly diagnosed non-small cell lung cancer who underwent curative surgery. TCR beta CDR3 was amplified by multiplex PCR using 32 V and 13 J primers. MiXCR was run by TCRdb on the multiplex PCR reads, yielding one entry per CDR3 protein. The sample consists of 8,000 to 13,000 distinct CDR3 sequences, under 20% of them appearing once.

The gene calls are TRBV29-1 and TRBJ1-5, with unresolved D. The sequence derives from a middle-aged man with non-small cell lung cancer. Material for sequencing was lung tumor tissue. CDR3 residues: CSVEIRGQGPQHF. The CDR3 region has the DNA TGCAGCGTTGAAATCCGGGGTCAAGGGCCCCAGCATTTT.